Detailed here is one TCR beta chain. It lacks a known antigen. No much larger clone is present one base from it, and per-base qualities are unavailable. This record belongs to a study of technical replicates of blood from a handful of donors (dated by TCRdb to between 2016 and 2019). The library was made by the immunoSEQ multiplex PCR assay. TCRdb carries this immuneACCESS record with in-frame sequences only. Its versions omit some clonotypes, under half of them owing to an unresolved V gene in the studies checked, with the rest unexplained. Counted in this sample were about 57,000 clones; roughly 86% of them appeared once. The biggest ten clones account for about 5.1% of the sample. Including cysteine and phenylalanine, the CDR3 has 13 amino acids. Kept here is only the CDR3 DNA, which spans 39 bases and is read in frame from base 1. V is shortened by 8 bases, J by 2 bases, and the region joining them spans 10 bases. CDR1 and CDR2, looked up from the germline V gene (reference sequence), are LNHDA and SQIVND.

The clonotype was recovered from a human donor in good health. Some clones in this sample may be carry-over from other donors' samples. Material for sequencing was PBMCs. The V and J segments used are TRBV19 and TRBJ1-3; no confident D gene assignment can be made. DNA sequence: TGTGCCAGTCTCGACTTCACTGGAAACACCATATATTTT. This gives the protein CASLDFTGNTIYF.